The T cell receptor beta chain described here comes from a study of blood T cells in healthy people across ages. Study observations and caveats: Any conclusive comparison of naive versus antigen-experienced cells was prevented by using unsorted PBMCs.

Worth noting for this clonotype: Antigen: not known.

A sample-barcoded 5' primer and a J-beta primer mix were used in a second PCR of about 7 to 12 cycles. TCRdb passed the 5' RACE reads through MiXCR, listing each CDR3 protein once. Of approximately 700,000 distinct CDR3 sequences listed, approximately 31% are singletons. Donors were healthy Caucasian individuals from Russia aged roughly 6 to 90. V lost 5 bases, J lost 7 bases, and 17 bases lay in between. This CDR3 is 14 amino acids long. The gene calls are TRBV12-3 or TRBV12-4 and TRBJ1-2, with a weak D call TRBD1 (6 bases). This TCR was sampled from a woman of 80 years or more in good health. The material sequenced was blood. CDR3 sequence: CASSRDRRPGGYTF. CDR3 nucleotides: TGTGCCAGCAGTCGAGACAGGAGGCCGGGTGGCTACACCTTC.